This paragraph reports one T cell receptor beta chain. The antigen remains undetermined. The trim removed 5 bases at V and 2 bases at J, leaving 11 bases unmatched. CDR3 size: 19 residues. CDR1 is SEHNR and CDR2 is FQNEAQ in the germline V gene (reference sequence). This sample was taken from a study of T cells in Graves' hyperthyroidism and ophthalmopathy. Ophthalmopathy in the patients scored at least 3 on Clinical Activity Score and at least 4 on NOSPECS grade, lasting under 3 months. Diagnoses were made from clinical symptoms, serum measures (thyroxine and TRAb), thyroid ultrasound and orbital computed tomography. Study-level results: The model identified upcoming ophthalmopathy a median approximately six months ahead of onset. Most clonotypes expanded in the thyroid (above 0.001) were also present in blood.

Amplified regions were TCR beta CDR3 sequences from RNA transcripts. During a first-round RT-PCR of the TCR CDR3, the HTBI primer set was used. TCRdb independently ran MiXCR on the multiplex PCR reads; one entry per CDR3 protein. The sample includes 500,000 or so distinct CDR3 sequences, more than 15% seen only once; the top ten take approximately 15%. Sequencing was done on a sample of blood. The source is a woman between 18 and 29 years old with Graves' ophthalmopathy. The V gene is TRBV7-9, the J gene TRBJ2-1, with 14 bases identical to TRBD2. CDR3 sequence (DNA): TGTGCCAGCAGCAAGGGACTAGCGGGAGAGTTCAGGACCTACAATGAGCAGTTCTTC. Translated, it gives CASSKGLAGEFRTYNEQFF.